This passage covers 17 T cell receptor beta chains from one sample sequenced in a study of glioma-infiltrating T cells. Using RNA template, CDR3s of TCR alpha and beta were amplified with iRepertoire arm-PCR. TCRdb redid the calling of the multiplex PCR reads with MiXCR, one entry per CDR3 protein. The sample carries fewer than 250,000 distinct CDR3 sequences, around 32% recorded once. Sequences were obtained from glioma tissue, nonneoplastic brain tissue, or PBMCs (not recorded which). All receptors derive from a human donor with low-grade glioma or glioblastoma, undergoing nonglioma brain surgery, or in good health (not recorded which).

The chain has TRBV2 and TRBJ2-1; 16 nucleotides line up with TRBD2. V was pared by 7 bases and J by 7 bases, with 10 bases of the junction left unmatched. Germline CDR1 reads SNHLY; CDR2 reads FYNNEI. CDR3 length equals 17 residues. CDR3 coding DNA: TGTGCCAGCAACCCGGGACTAGCGGGAGGGCCGGTTAATGAGCAGTTCTTC. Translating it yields CASNPGLAGGPVNEQFF.

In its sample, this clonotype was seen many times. The CDR3 protein is CSASLTQGAISNQPQHF. In nucleotides, the CDR3 is TGCAGTGCTAGCCTCACCCAGGGGGCAATTAGCAATCAGCCCCAGCATTTT. The rearrangement joins TRBV20-1 to TRBJ1-5; 8 nucleotides match TRBD1. V was pared by 3 bases and J by 0 bases, with 10 bases of the junction left unmatched. The CDR3 is made up of 17 amino acids. From germline, CDR1 is DFQATT and CDR2 SNEGSKA (reference sequence).

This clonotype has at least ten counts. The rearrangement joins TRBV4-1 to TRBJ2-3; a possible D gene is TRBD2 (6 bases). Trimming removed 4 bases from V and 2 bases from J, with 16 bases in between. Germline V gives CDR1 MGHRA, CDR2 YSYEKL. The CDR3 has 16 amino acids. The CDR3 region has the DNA TGCGCCAGCAGCCGCGGGCGGGATCACGTCACAGATACGCAGTATTTT. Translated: CASSRGRDHVTDTQYF.

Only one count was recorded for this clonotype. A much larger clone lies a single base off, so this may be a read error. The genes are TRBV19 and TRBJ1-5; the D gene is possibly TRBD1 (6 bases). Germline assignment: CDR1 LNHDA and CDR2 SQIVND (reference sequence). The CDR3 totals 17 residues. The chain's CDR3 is CASTGGPGIYSNHPQHF. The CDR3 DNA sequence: TGTGCCAGCACGGGGGGGCCTGGAATTTATAGCAATCATCCCCAGCATTTT.

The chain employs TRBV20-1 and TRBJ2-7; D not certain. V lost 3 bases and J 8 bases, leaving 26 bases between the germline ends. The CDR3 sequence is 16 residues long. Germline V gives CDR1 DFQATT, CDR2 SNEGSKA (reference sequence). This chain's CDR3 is CSASPPVGSPYNQQYF. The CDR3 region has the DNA TGCAGTGCTAGTCCACCAGTCGGTAGCCCCTACAATCAGCAGTACTTC.

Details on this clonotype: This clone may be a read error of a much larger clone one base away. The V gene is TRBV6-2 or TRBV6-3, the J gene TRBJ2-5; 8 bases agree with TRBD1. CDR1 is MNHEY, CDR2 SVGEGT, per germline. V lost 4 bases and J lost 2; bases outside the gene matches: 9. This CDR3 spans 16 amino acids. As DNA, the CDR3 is TGTGCCAGCAGTTTAGCAGGGGGCGACGGGCAAGAGACCCAGTACTTC. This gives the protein CASSLAGGDGQETQYF.

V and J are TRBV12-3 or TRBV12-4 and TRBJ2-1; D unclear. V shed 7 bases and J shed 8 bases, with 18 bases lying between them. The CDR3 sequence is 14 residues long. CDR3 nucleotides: TGTGCCAGCACCCTATTGGGCCCTGTAGATGAGCAGTTCTTC. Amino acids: CASTLLGPVDEQFF.

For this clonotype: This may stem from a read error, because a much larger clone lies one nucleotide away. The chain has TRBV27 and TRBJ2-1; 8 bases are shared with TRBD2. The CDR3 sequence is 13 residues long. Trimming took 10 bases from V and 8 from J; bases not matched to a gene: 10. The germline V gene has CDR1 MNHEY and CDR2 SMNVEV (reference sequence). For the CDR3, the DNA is TGTGCCACGGGGGGGTGCTTGGGCGATGAGCAGTTCTTC. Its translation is CATGGCLGDEQFF.

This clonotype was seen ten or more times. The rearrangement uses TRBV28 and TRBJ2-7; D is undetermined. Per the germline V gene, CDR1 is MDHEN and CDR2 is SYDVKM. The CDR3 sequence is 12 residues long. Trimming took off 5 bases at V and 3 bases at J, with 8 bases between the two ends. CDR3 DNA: TGTGCCAGCAGTCTAGACATCTACGAGCAGTACTTC. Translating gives CASSLDIYEQYF.

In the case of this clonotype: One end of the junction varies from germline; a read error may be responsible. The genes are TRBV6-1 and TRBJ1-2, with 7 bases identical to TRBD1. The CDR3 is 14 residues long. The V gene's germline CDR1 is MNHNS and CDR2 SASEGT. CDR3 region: CASSPRGTNYVYTF. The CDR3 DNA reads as TGTGCCAGCAGCCCCAGGGGGACCAACTATGTCTACACCTTC.

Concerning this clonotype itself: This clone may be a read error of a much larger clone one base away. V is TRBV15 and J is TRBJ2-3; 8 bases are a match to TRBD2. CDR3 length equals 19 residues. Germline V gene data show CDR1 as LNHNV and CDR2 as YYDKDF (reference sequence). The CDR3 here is CANSTPNAAGTSNTDTQYF. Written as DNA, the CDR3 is TGTGCCAACAGCACCCCGAACGCGGCCGGGACTAGTAACACAGATACGCAGTATTTT.

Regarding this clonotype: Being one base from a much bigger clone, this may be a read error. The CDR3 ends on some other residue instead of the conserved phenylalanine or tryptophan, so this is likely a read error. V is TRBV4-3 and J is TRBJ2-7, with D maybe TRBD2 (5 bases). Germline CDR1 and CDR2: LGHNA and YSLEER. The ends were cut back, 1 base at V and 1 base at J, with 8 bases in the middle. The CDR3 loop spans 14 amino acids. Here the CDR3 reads CASSQAEGSYEQYL. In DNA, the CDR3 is TGCGCCAGCAGCCAAGCTGAGGGATCCTACGAGCAGTACCTC.

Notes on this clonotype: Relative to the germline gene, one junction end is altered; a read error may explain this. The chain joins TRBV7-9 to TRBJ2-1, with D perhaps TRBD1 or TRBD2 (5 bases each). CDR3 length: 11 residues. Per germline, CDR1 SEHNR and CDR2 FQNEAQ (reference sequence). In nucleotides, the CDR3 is TGTGCCAGCAGCTTGGGACCCGAGCATCTCTTC. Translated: CASSLGPEHLF.

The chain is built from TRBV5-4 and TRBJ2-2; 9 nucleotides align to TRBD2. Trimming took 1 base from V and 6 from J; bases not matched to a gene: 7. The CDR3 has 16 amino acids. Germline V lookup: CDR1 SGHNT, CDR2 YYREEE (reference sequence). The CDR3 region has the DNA TGTGCCAGCAGCTTGAATAGCGGGAGATCCCCCGGGGAGCTGTTTTTT. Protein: CASSLNSGRSPGELFF.

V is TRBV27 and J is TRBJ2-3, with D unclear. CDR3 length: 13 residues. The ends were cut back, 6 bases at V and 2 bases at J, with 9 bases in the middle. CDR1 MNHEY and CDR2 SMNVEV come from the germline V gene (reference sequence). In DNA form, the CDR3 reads TGTGCCAGCAGCGATGGCGCCACAGATACGCAGTATTTT. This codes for CASSDGATDTQYF.

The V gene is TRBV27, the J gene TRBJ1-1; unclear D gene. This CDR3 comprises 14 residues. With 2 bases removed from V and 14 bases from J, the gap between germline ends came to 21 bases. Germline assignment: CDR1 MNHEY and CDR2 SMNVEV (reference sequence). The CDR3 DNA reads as TGTGCCAGCAGTTTAGAGGGATTCGGCAATGAGCAGTTCTTT. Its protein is CASSLEGFGNEQFF.

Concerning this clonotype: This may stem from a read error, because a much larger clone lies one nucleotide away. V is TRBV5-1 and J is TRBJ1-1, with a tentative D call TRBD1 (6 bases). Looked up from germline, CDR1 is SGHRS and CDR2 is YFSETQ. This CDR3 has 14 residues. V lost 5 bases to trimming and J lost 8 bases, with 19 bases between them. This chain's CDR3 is CASRWDTGGEEAFF. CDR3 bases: TGCGCCAGCAGATGGGACACCGGAGGGGAAGAAGCTTTCTTT.